Given below is one T cell receptor beta chain in context. Germline-derived CDR1 and CDR2 are SGHRS and YFSETQ. The CDR3 loop spans 13 amino acids. Trimming removed 4 bases from V and 4 bases from J, with 9 bases in between. Data came from immunoSEQ multiplex PCR; TCRdb stores just in-frame clones and leaves some out. This table has hundreds of thousands of clones, over 80% appearing once. The data were taken from a study of blood T cell repertoires in COVID-19. Study context: Acute and convalescent COVID-19 samples came from the United States, Italy and Spain.

The V gene is TRBV5-1, the J gene TRBJ1-3; D gene unclear. The TCR was taken from a middle-aged man with acute or convalescent COVID-19. Sequencing used peripheral blood. The DNA of the CDR3 is TGCGCCAGCAGCGCTGGCCAGGGAAACACCATATATTTT. Amino acid sequence: CASSAGQGNTIYF. The variable domain in full, completed from reference TRBV5-1 and TRBJ1-3, reads KAGVTQTPRYLIKTRGQQVTLSCSPISGHRSVSWYQQTPGQGLQFLFEYFSETQRNKGNFPGRFSGRQFSNSRSEMNVSTLELGDSALYLCASSAGQGNTIYFGEGSWLTVV.